A selection of T cell receptor beta chains follows, all from one sample in a study of cytomegalovirus exposure and HLA in healthy donors. Libraries were prepared by immunoSEQ multiplex PCR; TCRdb keeps only in-frame clonotypes and omits some of them. Altogether 95,000 to 130,000 clones are present, 79% being singletons, with the ten largest covering 3.5% to 4.5%. The sample consisted of PBMCs. The source of these receptors is a young man in good health and CMV-seropositive. Both conserved end residues are part of each CDR3. D genes are given only for firm matches. Only part of the rows carry a size: once, few, many, or a class if the clone is expanded.

j_call d_call clone_size v_call cdr3_nt cdr3_aa
TRBJ2-5 TRBD1 - TRBV19 TGTGCCAGTAGTCTCCTCGCCGGGACAGAACTTGGCGTGACCCAGTACTTC CASSLLAGTELGVTQYF
TRBJ2-1 TRBD2 - TRBV5-5 TGTGCCAGCAGCTCCTCTCTAGCGGGAGGAGTCGATGAGCAGTTCTTC CASSSSLAGGVDEQFF
TRBJ1-2 - - TRBV7-3 TGTGCCAGCAGCTTAAGGGCAGGGACTAACTATGGCTACACCTTC CASSLRAGTNYGYTF
TRBJ1-2 TRBD1 - TRBV5-4 TGTGCCAGCGGCGGCCGACAGGGGCGAAAAGACTATGGCTACACCTTC CASGGRQGRKDYGYTF
TRBJ2-7 - few TRBV15 TGTGCCACCAGCCCTTCGCAGGGCTACGAGCAGTACTTC CATSPSQGYEQYF
TRBJ1-2 TRBD1 - TRBV6-5 TGTGCCAGCAGTTCGTCGAGGGGGCGCGGCTACACCTTC CASSSSRGRGYTF
TRBJ2-2 - - TRBV2 TGTGCCAGCAGTGTCAGTGCGGGGACGGGGACCGGGGAGCTGTTTTTT CASSVSAGTGTGELFF
TRBJ2-1 TRBD2 - TRBV14 TGTGCCAGCAGCCAGCGGACTAGCGGTAACAATGAGCAGTTCTTC CASSQRTSGNNEQFF
TRBJ2-5 TRBD2 once TRBV30 TGTGCCTGGAGTGATGTAGGGCGGGGGGGCCGATTACAAGAGACCCAGTACTTC CAWSDVGRGGRLQETQYF
TRBJ2-7 - - TRBV6-5 TGTGCCAGCAGGATCGGGTTGCCCTACGAGCAGTACTTC CASRIGLPYEQYF
TRBJ1-3 - few TRBV4-2 TGTGCCAGCAGCCGAGACCGTATCTCTGGAAACACCATATATTTT CASSRDRISGNTIYF
TRBJ1-1 - few TRBV14 TGTGCCAGCAGCCAAGATCGAAGTATCGGGCTTCGGGAGGCTTTCTTT CASSQDRSIGLREAFF
TRBJ2-7 TRBD1 - TRBV13 TGTGCCAGCAGCGCGCAGGGACAGGGGAAGATCGAGCAGTACTTC CASSAQGQGKIEQYF
TRBJ1-5 TRBD1 - TRBV4-2 TGTGCCAGCAGCCAGGACGCCGGGACAGCGAGCAATCAGCCCCAGCATTTT CASSQDAGTASNQPQHF
TRBJ2-7 TRBD2 - TRBV7-4 TGTGCCAGCAGCTTAAAAGCGGGAGTGATCAGGGCCTCCTACGAGCAGTACTTC CASSLKAGVIRASYEQYF